Shown below are 26 T cell receptor beta chains from a single sample sequenced in a study of identical twins. Each CDR3 protein is one row after TCRdb ran MiXCR on the 5' RACE reads. This sample yields some 440,000 distinct CDR3 sequences, of which 20% to 25% are seen a single time; roughly 3% belongs to the top ten. These same data were also listed under a study on T cells expressing NK-cell markers.

The sequenced material came from CD4+ T cells sorted from blood. These receptors came from a woman in her late teens or twenties in good health.

This clonotype came up a few times. The rearrangement links TRBV20-1 to TRBJ2-1; 13 nucleotides line up with TRBD2. The CDR3 loop spans 15 amino acids. CDR1 and CDR2 (germline): DFQATT, SNEGSKA (reference sequence). V shed 5 bases, J shed 9 bases, and the junction held 10 bases outside the gene matches. CDR3 sequence reads: CSAEAGTSGMGEQFF. The CDR3 region has the DNA TGCAGTGCTGAGGCAGGGACTAGCGGGATGGGTGAGCAGTTCTTC.

This chain uses TRBV5-5 with TRBJ2-7; the D call may be TRBD1 or TRBD2 (5 bases each). The CDR3 extends over 16 amino acids. V lost 3 bases, J lost 1 base, and 17 bases lay in between. The V gene's germline CDR1 is SGHKS and CDR2 YYEKEE (reference sequence). CDR3 residues: CASSSGSTGLSYEQYF. CDR3 DNA: TGTGCCAGCAGCTCAGGAAGTACAGGACTTTCCTACGAGCAGTACTTC.

The chain recombines TRBV20-1 with TRBJ2-5; TRBD2 agrees at 10 bases. Germline CDR1 and CDR2: DFQATT and SNEGSKA (reference sequence). This CDR3 has 15 residues. J lost 5 bases, V lost 3 bases, and 9 bases had no gene match. The CDR3 sequence: CSASPFSSGSETQYF. CDR3 DNA: TGCAGTGCTAGCCCCTTCTCTAGCGGGAGTGAGACCCAGTACTTC.

This clonotype was counted a few times. The chain has TRBV7-8 and TRBJ2-7; 7 bases align to TRBD1. J lost 7 bases, V lost 5 bases, and 14 bases had no gene match. This CDR3 region has 15 residues. Germline V gene data show CDR1 as SGHVS and CDR2 as FQNEAQ. This CDR3 reads CASSLRDRGLREQYF. CDR3 nucleotides: TGTGCCAGCAGCCTACGGGACAGAGGCCTGCGGGAGCAGTACTTC.

This clonotype was observed a few times. Being one base from a much bigger clone, this may be a read error. The chain has TRBV6-2 or TRBV6-3 and TRBJ2-1; D unclear. The V gene lost 4 bases and the J gene lost 5 bases, with 6 bases spanning the gap. This CDR3 has 12 amino acids. Germline V gives CDR1 MNHEY, CDR2 SVGEGT. CDR3 residues: CASSSQNNEQFF. The CDR3 region has the DNA TGTGCCAGCAGTTCACAGAACAATGAGCAGTTCTTC.

The chain couples TRBV6-2 or TRBV6-3 to TRBJ1-2, with 9 positions matching TRBD1. Germline CDR1 MNHEY, CDR2 SVGEGT. J lost 7 bases, V lost 0 bases, and 6 bases had no gene match. The CDR3 has 15 amino acids. CDR3 protein: CASSYSWGQGLGYTF. CDR3 DNA sequence: TGTGCCAGCAGTTACTCCTGGGGACAGGGCCTTGGCTACACCTTC.

The chain joins TRBV11-2 to TRBJ1-1; possibly TRBD1 for D (6 bases). Germline values: CDR1 SGHAT, CDR2 FQNNGV. The V and J ends lost 2 bases and 4 bases respectively, with 14 bases between them. The CDR3 is 15 residues long. The CDR3 is CASSLLSGAGTEAFF. The CDR3, as DNA: TGTGCCAGCAGCTTACTGTCAGGGGCTGGCACTGAAGCTTTCTTT.

The chain recombines TRBV29-1 with TRBJ2-2, with 15 nucleotides matching TRBD2. V gave up 4 bases and J gave up 13 bases; unmatched junction bases: 4. Germline CDR1 reads SQVTM; CDR2 reads ANQGSEA. This CDR3 has 13 amino acids. CDR3 sequence reads: CSVGTSGGAGLFF. CDR3 in DNA: TGCAGCGTTGGGACTAGCGGGGGGGCGGGGCTGTTTTTT.

The chain links TRBV20-1 to TRBJ2-7, with a possible D match to TRBD1 (6 bases). The CDR3 runs to 11 residues. Trimming took 5 bases from V and 7 from J, leaving 12 bases between them. Germline CDR1 DFQATT, CDR2 SNEGSKA (reference sequence). CDR3 sequence reads: CSASGHEEQYF. The CDR3 nucleotides are TGCAGTGCTTCGGGACATGAAGAGCAGTACTTC.

This clonotype was observed a few times. The V call is TRBV20-1, the J call TRBJ1-1; D unresolved. This CDR3 has 15 amino acids. Germline V gene lookup returns CDR1 DFQATT and CDR2 SNEGSKA (reference sequence). V was cut by 3 bases and J by 6 bases, with 20 bases left in between. The CDR3 DNA is TGCAGTGCTAGGTTAAAGGGTTTCGTTTCTTCTGAAGCTTTCTTT. The encoded protein is CSARLKGFVSSEAFF.

In this sample, this clonotype turned up a few times. The chain has TRBV3-1 and TRBJ2-7, with D perhaps TRBD1 (5 bases). Germline V gene data show CDR1 as LGHDT and CDR2 as YNNKEL (reference sequence). V was cut by 4 bases and J by 5 bases, with 15 bases left in between. CDR3 length: 14 amino acids. The CDR3 reads CASSPRSRANEQYF. The CDR3 coding sequence is TGTGCCAGCAGCCCCCGGTCCAGGGCCAACGAGCAGTACTTC.

This chain connects TRBV7-2 to TRBJ2-2; TRBD1 matches 7 bases. CDR3 length equals 15 residues. With V trimmed by 0 bases and J by 8 bases, 6 bases remained unmatched. CDR1 and CDR2 (germline): SGHTA, FQGNSA. CDR3 in amino acids: CASSLASDRSGELFF. CDR3 nucleotides: TGTGCCAGCAGCTTAGCCTCGGACAGGTCAGGGGAGCTGTTTTTT.

In its sample, this clonotype was seen a few times. The chain links TRBV5-6 to TRBJ2-1; TRBD2 might be the D (5 bases). The CDR3 sequence is 14 residues long. V lost 1 base and J 9 bases, leaving 14 bases between the germline ends. Germline loops: CDR1 SGHDT, CDR2 YYEEEE. The CDR3 DNA follows: TGTGCCAGCAGCTTGTGGCCAGCGGACGGTGAGCAGTTCTTC. Protein: CASSLWPADGEQFF.

This chain connects TRBV20-1 to TRBJ2-3; D ambiguous. Germline CDR1 is DFQATT and CDR2 is SNEGSKA (reference sequence). Trimming removed 1 base from V and 0 bases from J, with 5 bases in between. There are 13 residues in the CDR3. The CDR3 region has the DNA TGCAGTGCTAGAGTGGCAAGCACAGATACGCAGTATTTT. This codes for CSARVASTDTQYF.

The CDR3 is CASKPTGTSLNEQFF. CDR3 in DNA: TGTGCCAGCAAGCCGACCGGGACTAGTCTGAATGAGCAGTTCTTC. V and J are TRBV7-2 and TRBJ2-1, with 8 nucleotides matching TRBD2. From germline, CDR1 is SGHTA and CDR2 FQGNSA. The CDR3 covers 15 residues. Germline trimming cut 7 bases from V and 7 bases from J; bases unmatched to any gene: 12. Full variable domain (remainder filled in from reference TRBV7-2 and TRBJ2-1): GAGVSQSPSNKVTEKGKDVELRCDPISGHTALYWYRQSLGQGLEFLIYFQGNSAPDKSGLPSDRFSAERTGGSVSTLTIQRTQQEDSAVYLCASKPTGTSLNEQFFGPGTRLTVL.

This clonotype appeared many times. The V and J genes are TRBV12-3 or TRBV12-4 and TRBJ1-5, with 7 bases matching TRBD1. The CDR3 is 15 residues long. The V segment lost 6 bases and the J segment 2 bases; nucleotides outside the gene matches: 7. As DNA, the CDR3 is TGTGCCAGCAGGGCAGGGGGATTTCGCAATCAGCCCCAGCATTTT. Amino acids: CASRAGGFRNQPQHF.

V usage is TRBV9 and J usage is TRBJ2-3; 11 bases fit TRBD2. V lost 0 bases, J lost 3 bases, and 6 bases stayed unmatched. Germline V CDR1 and CDR2: SGDLS, YYNGEE. CDR3 length equals 17 residues. In nucleotides, the CDR3 is TGTGCCAGCAGCGTAGCAACTAGCGGGAGCGGGACAGATACGCAGTATTTT. Its protein product is CASSVATSGSGTDTQYF.

The count of this clonotype is one. V and J are TRBV12-3 or TRBV12-4 and TRBJ2-1; 8 nucleotides line up with TRBD1. This CDR3 comprises 15 residues. J lost 5 bases, V lost 4 bases, and 7 bases had no gene match. The CDR3 region is CASSSATGDHNEQFF. CDR3 DNA sequence: TGTGCCAGCAGTTCTGCGACAGGGGACCACAATGAGCAGTTCTTC.

This clonotype came up a few times. This chain uses TRBV27 with TRBJ2-6; D is unresolved. Germline lookup yields CDR1 MNHEY and CDR2 SMNVEV (reference sequence). The CDR3 totals 13 residues. V was trimmed by 8 bases and J by 2 bases, leaving 7 bases between them. The DNA of the CDR3 is TGTGCCAGCTCGAATCCTGGGGCCAACGTCCTGACTTTC. Translation gives CASSNPGANVLTF.

This chain links TRBV10-1 with TRBJ1-2; 8 bases map to TRBD1. The CDR3 has 13 amino acids. From germline, CDR1 is WNHNN and CDR2 SYGVQD (reference sequence). With V trimmed by 2 bases and J by 6 bases, 2 bases remained unmatched. The CDR3 DNA reads as TGCGCCAGCAGTGAGGGACAGGGTAATGGCTACACCTTC. It codes for CASSEGQGNGYTF.

The rearrangement joins TRBV5-1 to TRBJ2-5; 8 bases line up with TRBD1. Trimming took 0 bases from V and 10 from J; bases not matched to a gene: 8. The CDR3 length is 14 residues. Germline V CDR1 and CDR2: SGHRS, YFSETQ. The CDR3 protein is CASSLGTGFEGQYF. The CDR3 nucleotides read TGCGCCAGCAGCTTGGGGACAGGGTTCGAGGGCCAGTACTTC.

This chain joins TRBV12-3 or TRBV12-4 and TRBJ1-2; TRBD1 matches at 8 bases. Trimming removed 7 bases from V and 3 bases from J; junction bases left unmatched: 13. CDR3 length equals 16 residues. The CDR3 protein is CASTWAGGAMDYGYTF. In DNA, the CDR3 is TGTGCCAGCACCTGGGCAGGGGGCGCGATGGACTATGGCTACACCTTC.

This sequence joins TRBV9 and TRBJ2-7; 10 nucleotides line up with TRBD2. The trim removed 0 bases at V and 2 bases at J, leaving 5 bases unmatched. The CDR3 spans 16 residues. Germline CDR1 SGDLS, CDR2 YYNGEE. CDR3 DNA sequence: TGTGCCAGCAGCGTAGGTCCCAGCGGGGGGGCCTACGAGCAGTACTTC. This translates into CASSVGPSGGAYEQYF.

The rearrangement joins TRBV4-3 to TRBJ2-6; 9 bases align to TRBD1. This CDR3 spans 18 amino acids. Germline-derived CDR1 and CDR2 are LGHNA and YSLEER. Trimming cost V 0 bases and J 1 base; bases outside gene matches: 4. The CDR3 protein is CASSQDDRGSSGANVLTF. Written as DNA, the CDR3 is TGCGCCAGCAGCCAAGATGACAGGGGGTCGTCTGGGGCCAACGTCCTGACTTTC.

This clonotype was seen many times. V gene TRBV20-1 combines with J gene TRBJ2-2; no definite D call. Germline CDR1 is DFQATT and CDR2 is SNEGSKA (reference sequence). Trimming shortened V by 3 bases and J by 4 bases, and 12 bases separated the two germline ends. This CDR3 contains 14 residues. The CDR3 DNA sequence: TGCAGTGCTAGCCGTCGCGGATTCACCGGGGAGCTGTTTTTT. This codes for CSASRRGFTGELFF.

This chain connects TRBV6-2 or TRBV6-3 to TRBJ2-2; 12 positions match TRBD2. From germline, CDR1 is MNHEY and CDR2 SVGEGT. The CDR3 is 16 amino acids. Trimming at V came to 7 bases and at J to 5 bases, leaving 8 bases not matched to a gene. The CDR3 DNA reads TGTGCCAGCACCAGCTGGCTAGCGGGAGGGACCGGGGAGCTGTTTTTT. It translates to CASTSWLAGGTGELFF.